These 31 T cell receptor beta chains came from one sample sequenced in a study of blood T cell repertoires in COVID-19. TCRdb's copy holds only in-frame clones and misses some; the assay was immunoSEQ multiplex PCR. The table includes about 130,000 clones, around 80% detected once. What was sequenced was peripheral blood. These TCRs come from a woman aged 55 to 70 with acute or convalescent COVID-19.

The chain combines TRBV13 with TRBJ1-1; D unclear. Germline loops: CDR1 PRHDT, CDR2 FYEKMQ (reference sequence). V was shortened by 4 bases and J by 1 base, with 10 bases between the two germline ends. The CDR3 loop spans 14 amino acids. The chain's CDR3 is CASSSNSQNTEAFF. DNA for the CDR3: TGTGCCAGCAGCTCAAACAGCCAGAACACTGAAGCTTTCTTT.

V and J are TRBV19 and TRBJ1-1, with 9 nucleotides matching TRBD1. Germline V gives CDR1 LNHDA, CDR2 SQIVND (reference sequence). The junction had 8 bases not matched to a gene; V was cut back by 5 bases and J by 4 bases. The CDR3 runs to 15 residues. The DNA of the CDR3 is TGTGCCAGTAGTGTCACAGGGGGCGCGGGCACTGAAGCTTTCTTT. Translating it yields CASSVTGGAGTEAFF. The variable domain in full, completed from reference TRBV19 and TRBJ1-1, reads DGGITQSPKYLFRKEGQNVTLSCEQNLNHDAMYWYRQDPGQGLRLIYYSQIVNDFQKGDIAEGYSVSREKKESFPLTVTSAQKNPTAFYLCASSVTGGAGTEAFFGQGTRLTVV.

This sequence joins TRBV27 and TRBJ2-7, with 7 nucleotides matching TRBD1. Per the germline V gene, CDR1 is MNHEY and CDR2 is SMNVEV (reference sequence). The CDR3 contains 12 residues. Germline trimming cut 9 bases from V and 4 bases from J; bases unmatched to any gene: 6. The CDR3 DNA follows: TGTGCCAGTACAGGGGAGCAATACGAGCAGTACTTC. The encoded protein is CASTGEQYEQYF.

J is TRBJ2-3 and V is TRBV7-2; 7 positions agree with TRBD2. The germline gives CDR1 SGHTA, CDR2 FQGNSA. This CDR3 has 15 residues. The V segment lost 5 bases and the J segment 1 base; nucleotides outside the gene matches: 6. The CDR3 sequence is CASSPNGGGTDTQYF. The CDR3 DNA sequence: TGTGCCAGCAGCCCCAATGGGGGGGGCACAGATACGCAGTATTTT. Using reference TRBV7-2 and TRBJ2-3 for the parts outside the CDR3, the full variable domain is GAGVSQSPSNKVTEKGKDVELRCDPISGHTALYWYRQSLGQGLEFLIYFQGNSAPDKSGLPSDRFSAERTGGSVSTLTIQRTQQEDSAVYLCASSPNGGGTDTQYFGPGTRLTVL.

In its sample, this clone was seen once. The chain links TRBV24-1 to TRBJ2-3, with D tentatively TRBD1 (5 bases). Germline V lookup: CDR1 KGHDR, CDR2 SFDVKD. The length of the CDR3 is 16 residues. Trimming took off 5 bases at V and 0 bases at J, with 14 bases between the two ends. CDR3 loop: CATSGLWAGSTDTQYF. The CDR3 DNA sequence: TGTGCCACCAGTGGGCTTTGGGCAGGGAGCACAGATACGCAGTATTTT.

This clone was observed once. The chain carries TRBV2 and TRBJ1-1, with 8 nucleotides matching TRBD1. The V segment lost 7 bases and the J segment 4 bases; nucleotides outside the gene matches: 5. CDR3 size: 13 residues. Looked up from germline, CDR1 is SNHLY and CDR2 is FYNNEI. CDR3 DNA sequence: TGTGCCAGCACTGGAACAGGGGGCACTGAAGCTTTCTTT. Residues: CASTGTGGTEAFF.

This sequence joins TRBV24-1 and TRBJ1-2; 8 nucleotides agree with TRBD1. With 1 base clipped from V and 8 bases from J, the junction kept 5 bases outside the gene matches. This CDR3 region has 14 residues. Germline V gene lookup returns CDR1 KGHDR and CDR2 SFDVKD. CDR3 in amino acids: CATSDLGQGAGYTF. In nucleotides, the CDR3 is TGTGCCACCAGTGATTTAGGCCAGGGGGCCGGCTACACCTTC.

The V and J genes are TRBV12-3 or TRBV12-4 and TRBJ2-5, with a weak D call TRBD2 (6 bases). Trimming took off 6 bases at V and 3 bases at J, with 11 bases between the two ends. CDR3 length: 13 amino acids. CDR3 protein: CASSPGGKETQYF. CDR3 DNA: TGTGCCAGCAGCCCCGGGGGAAAAGAGACCCAGTACTTC.

The chain joins TRBV4-1 to TRBJ2-7, with a tentative D call TRBD2 (6 bases). V was pared by 0 bases and J by 0 bases, with 9 bases between. Germline V gene data show CDR1 as MGHRA and CDR2 as YSYEKL. This CDR3 has 15 amino acids. The CDR3 sequence: CASSQEPGVSYEQYF. The CDR3 nucleotides read TGCGCCAGCAGCCAAGAACCGGGAGTCTCCTACGAGCAGTACTTC.

V and J are TRBV24-1 and TRBJ2-1, with 8 positions matching TRBD1. After removal of 9 bases from V and 9 bases from J, the junction contained 18 bases not matched to a gene. Germline CDR1 KGHDR, CDR2 SFDVKD. The CDR3 has 16 amino acids. The chain's CDR3 is CATSSGQGRSGGEQFF. CDR3 DNA sequence: TGTGCCACCTCCTCCGGACAGGGTCGTTCTGGAGGTGAGCAGTTCTTC.

The chain has TRBV5-1 and TRBJ1-1; no clear D. There are 14 residues in the CDR3. Germline V gene lookup returns CDR1 SGHRS and CDR2 YFSETQ. V was clipped by 4 bases and J by 5 bases, with 15 bases between them. The CDR3 coding sequence is TGCGCCAGCAGCCGATCGGCAACGGGTACTGAAGCTTTCTTT. Encoded protein: CASSRSATGTEAFF.

The chain employs TRBV12-3 or TRBV12-4 and TRBJ2-5; D gene ambiguous. With 5 bases removed from V and 5 bases from J, the gap between germline ends came to 6 bases. The CDR3 is made up of 11 amino acids. CDR3 coding DNA: TGTGCCAGCAGTACTCGGGAGACCCAGTACTTC. It is translated as CASSTRETQYF.

This clone was counted a single time. V gene TRBV5-4 combines with J gene TRBJ1-2, with 8 bases identical to TRBD1. V shed 1 base, J shed 5 bases, and the junction held 7 bases outside the gene matches. Germline CDR1 SGHNT, CDR2 YYREEE (reference sequence). The CDR3 is 15 amino acids. The CDR3 reads CASSLSSGGGYGYTF. Here the CDR3 DNA reads TGTGCCAGCAGCTTGTCTTCAGGGGGCGGATATGGCTACACCTTC. Together with reference TRBV5-4 and TRBJ1-2, the CDR3 gives the full variable domain: ETGVTQSPTHLIKTRGQQVTLRCSSQSGHNTVSWYQQALGQGPQFIFQYYREEENGRGNFPPRFSGLQFPNYSSELNVNALELDDSALYLCASSLSSGGGYGYTFGSGTRLTVV.

The rearrangement joins TRBV13 to TRBJ1-4; 7 bases are a match to TRBD1. Losses at the gene ends were 5 bases for V and 4 bases for J; bases not matched to a gene: 4. The CDR3 is 14 residues long. Germline lookup yields CDR1 PRHDT and CDR2 FYEKMQ (reference sequence). The CDR3 protein is CASSRTGDNEKLFF. The CDR3 DNA follows: TGTGCCAGCAGCCGGACAGGAGATAATGAAAAACTGTTTTTT.

Here the CDR3 DNA reads TGTGCCAGCAGTTTATGGGGGACAGGGGGCGGGTTCCGTGAAAAACTGTTTTTT. As protein: CASSLWGTGGGFREKLFF. The V and J genes are TRBV27 and TRBJ1-4, with 12 bases that match TRBD1. Trimming cost V 1 base and J 7 bases; bases outside gene matches: 10. The CDR3 length is 18 residues. CDR1 and CDR2 (germline): MNHEY, SMNVEV (reference sequence).

This clone was detected only once. The CDR3 spells CASSLGQGRLAFF. The CDR3 coding sequence is TGTGCCAGCAGTTTAGGGCAGGGCCGGTTGGCTTTCTTT. V usage is TRBV28 and J usage is TRBJ1-1; tentatively, D is TRBD1 (5 bases). The V gene's germline CDR1 is MDHEN and CDR2 SYDVKM. This CDR3 is built from 13 residues. V shed 2 bases and J shed 11 bases, with 15 bases lying between them. Combining the CDR3 with reference TRBV28 and TRBJ1-1 gives the whole variable domain DVKVTQSSRYLVKRTGEKVFLECVQDMDHENMFWYRQDPGLGLRLIYFSYDVKMKEKGDIPEGYSVSREKKERFSLILESASTNQTSMYLCASSLGQGRLAFFGQGTRLTVV.

This clone occurred once. The chain has TRBV6-5 and TRBJ2-6; possibly TRBD2 for D (6 bases). With 6 bases removed from V and 2 bases from J, the gap between germline ends came to 8 bases. Looked up from germline, CDR1 is MNHEY and CDR2 is SVGAGI. The CDR3 runs to 14 residues. In nucleotides, the CDR3 is TGTGCCAGCAGGTCGGGGGCTGGGGCCAACGTCCTGACTTTC. This sequence encodes CASRSGAGANVLTF.

This clone was counted only a few times. The chain carries TRBV11-2 and TRBJ1-2, with D perhaps TRBD1 (5 bases). The CDR3 covers 12 residues. Per the germline V gene, CDR1 is SGHAT and CDR2 is FQNNGV. V was cut by 2 bases and J by 9 bases, with 10 bases left in between. CDR3 protein: CASSLSQGSYTF. CDR3 coding DNA: TGTGCCAGCAGCTTAAGTCAGGGAAGCTACACCTTC. Based on the CDR3 plus reference TRBV11-2 and TRBJ1-2, the full variable domain is EAGVAQSPRYKIIEKRQSVAFWCNPISGHATLYWYQQILGQGPKLLIQFQNNGVVDDSQLPKDRFSAERLKGVDSTLKIQPAKLEDSAVYLCASSLSQGSYTFGSGTRLTVV.

The CDR3 DNA sequence: TGTGCCATCAGAGACAGGGACTACGAGCAGTACTTC. It yields the protein CAIRDRDYEQYF. The J gene is TRBJ2-7, the V gene TRBV10-3; 7 nucleotides line up with TRBD1. The ends lost 6 bases at V and 3 bases at J; junction bases unmatched: 2. Germline CDR1 reads ENHRY; CDR2 reads SYGVKD. The CDR3 loop spans 12 amino acids.

The chain employs TRBV5-6 and TRBJ1-2; 7 bases are shared with TRBD1. The CDR3 runs to 14 residues. Germline loops: CDR1 SGHDT, CDR2 YYEEEE. J lost 3 bases, V lost 2 bases, and 4 bases had no gene match. Here the CDR3 reads CASSFWDRDYGYTF. The CDR3 DNA reads as TGTGCCAGCAGCTTCTGGGACAGAGACTATGGCTACACCTTC.

The V call is TRBV5-1, the J call TRBJ1-2; 7 bases map to TRBD1. The CDR3 is 14 residues long. Germline trimming cut 2 bases from V and 5 bases from J; bases unmatched to any gene: 6. Germline values: CDR1 SGHRS, CDR2 YFSETQ. CDR3 region: CASSFSGTEYGYTF. CDR3 sequence (DNA): TGCGCCAGCAGCTTCTCCGGGACAGAGTATGGCTACACCTTC.

The J gene is TRBJ1-2, the V gene TRBV19; D is possibly TRBD1 (6 bases). V was trimmed by 6 bases and J by 6 bases, leaving 14 bases between them. The CDR3 sequence is 13 residues long. CDR1 is LNHDA and CDR2 is SQIVND in the germline V gene (reference sequence). CDR3 sequence: CASRPSQGNGYTF. The DNA for the CDR3 is TGTGCCAGTAGGCCGAGTCAGGGGAATGGCTACACCTTC.

The chain is built from TRBV5-1 and TRBJ1-4; the D gene is possibly TRBD1 (6 bases). Looked up from germline, CDR1 is SGHRS and CDR2 is YFSETQ. The V and J ends lost 0 bases and 5 bases respectively, with 14 bases between them. The CDR3 is made up of 16 amino acids. CDR3 sequence reads: CASSLGTGFLNEKLFF. CDR3 nucleotide sequence: TGCGCCAGCAGCTTGGGTACAGGGTTTTTAAATGAAAAACTGTTTTTT.

This rearrangement joins TRBV6-2 or TRBV6-3 to TRBJ1-1, with D possibly being TRBD1 (5 bases). CDR3 length equals 13 residues. Germline CDR1 and CDR2: MNHEY and SVGEGT. The V and J ends lost 5 bases and 2 bases respectively, with 9 bases between them. CDR3 bases: TGTGCCAGCAGTATCAGGGTAAACACTGAAGCTTTCTTT. Protein: CASSIRVNTEAFF.

This chain joins TRBV12-3 or TRBV12-4 and TRBJ2-7; D uncertain. Trimming cost V 3 bases and J 5 bases, with 11 bases left between them. CDR3 size: 13 residues. DNA of the CDR3: TGTGCCAGCAGTTTCCTCGGGTCAGACGAGCAGTACGTC. It specifies CASSFLGSDEQYV.

This chain joins TRBV5-1 and TRBJ2-2; 13 positions agree with TRBD2. The CDR3 sequence is 19 residues long. With 0 bases clipped from V and 0 bases from J, the junction kept 5 bases outside the gene matches. Germline V gene lookup returns CDR1 SGHRS and CDR2 YFSETQ. CDR3 nucleotide sequence: TGCGCCAGCAGCTTGGGACTAGCGGGGGGAACCTCGAACACCGGGGAGCTGTTTTTT. This codes for CASSLGLAGGTSNTGELFF.

As DNA, the CDR3 is TGTGCCAGTAGTCACGACAGGGGCCACGAGCAGTACTTC. The encoded protein is CASSHDRGHEQYF. The rearrangement uses TRBV19 and TRBJ2-7, with TRBD1 matching 8 bases. The CDR3 covers 13 residues. Trimming took 5 bases from V and 5 from J; bases not matched to a gene: 5. Germline CDR1 and CDR2: LNHDA and SQIVND (reference sequence).

V usage is TRBV6-5 and J usage is TRBJ1-1; no definite D call. V lost 4 bases to trimming and J lost 1 base, with 7 bases between them. Germline-derived CDR1 and CDR2 are MNHEY and SVGAGI. CDR3 length: 13 amino acids. The CDR3 DNA reads as TGTGCCAGCAGTTGGGAGCAGAACACTGAAGCTTTCTTT. It yields the protein CASSWEQNTEAFF.

V gene TRBV18 combines with J gene TRBJ1-2, with 7 nucleotides matching TRBD1. The V and J ends lost 1 base and 7 bases, in that order; junction bases with no gene match: 3. The CDR3 is made up of 13 amino acids. Germline loops: CDR1 KGHSH, CDR2 LQKENI. The CDR3 is CASSPQGAAGYTF. CDR3 nucleotide sequence: TGTGCCAGCTCACCACAGGGGGCCGCTGGCTACACCTTC. Full variable domain (remainder filled in from reference TRBV18 and TRBJ1-2): NAGVMQNPRHLVRRRGQEARLRCSPMKGHSHVYWYRQLPEEGLKFMVYLQKENIIDESGMPKERFSAEFPKEGPSILRIQQVVRGDSAAYFCASSPQGAAGYTFGSGTRLTVV.

This chain connects TRBV11-2 to TRBJ2-5; D call uncertain. The CDR3 has 12 amino acids. The V and J ends lost 3 bases and 5 bases respectively, with 7 bases between them. The germline V gene has CDR1 SGHAT and CDR2 FQNNGV. CDR3 loop: CASSFSSETQYF. CDR3 bases: TGTGCCAGCAGCTTTTCGTCCGAGACCCAGTACTTC.

The rearrangement links TRBV4-1 to TRBJ1-1; D is unresolved. The CDR3 is made up of 16 amino acids. Germline values: CDR1 MGHRA, CDR2 YSYEKL. Trimming pared 4 bases from V and 0 bases from J, leaving 15 bases between. CDR3 nucleotides: TGCGCCAGCAGCCCGCTGCCCCGCCCGGTGAACACTGAAGCTTTCTTT. Translated: CASSPLPRPVNTEAFF.